One and the same sample provided the 10 T cell receptor beta chains below, sequenced in a study of Ad26.COV2.S vaccination and SARS-CoV-2 variants. Repertoires were generated with immunoSEQ multiplex PCR, while TCRdb's copy carries only in-frame clones and drops some. The data contain 300,000 to 450,000 clones, roughly 84% of them singletons. As for treatment: some 20 received Ad26.COV2.S at low or high dose, single or two shots; roughly 5 received placebo; per-sample allocation not given. The samples were gathered on day 63 after the first injection of vaccine or placebo. Here the sequenced sample was peripheral blood, taken in a trial of Ad26.COV2.S vaccine versus placebo. Receptors originate from a person between 18 and 59 years old who received the Ad26.COV2.S COVID-19 vaccine or a placebo.

V and J are TRBV7-9 and TRBJ2-6, with a tentative D call TRBD1 (5 bases). CDR3 size: 14 residues. Germline CDR1 SEHNR, CDR2 FQNEAQ (reference sequence). The ends were cut back, 10 bases at V and 3 bases at J, with 13 bases in the middle. In DNA form, the CDR3 reads TGTGCCACCCAGAAGGGGTATGGGGCCAACGTCCTGACTTTC. Its protein product is CATQKGYGANVLTF.

The rearrangement uses TRBV30 and TRBJ2-5, with 8 bases matching TRBD2. Germline V gene sequence: CDR1 GTSNPN, CDR2 SVGIG (reference sequence). V shed 3 bases, J shed 7 bases, and the junction held 13 bases outside the gene matches. The CDR3 totals 15 residues. CDR3 coding DNA: TGTGCCTGGAGGTTTCGGGAGGGCCTCAGGGCGACCCAGTACTTC. Its protein is CAWRFREGLRATQYF.

This clone has a single count. Here the CDR3 DNA reads TGTGCCAGCAGTCACCAGGGACTGACCAATGAGCAGTTCTTC. Amino acids: CASSHQGLTNEQFF. This chain connects TRBV5-8 to TRBJ2-1, with D perhaps matching TRBD2 (6 bases). Looked up from germline, CDR1 is SGHTS and CDR2 is YDEGEE. The CDR3 contains 14 residues. Trimming removed 5 bases at V and 6 bases at J, with 15 bases between. The complete variable domain, with remaining parts taken from reference TRBV5-8 and TRBJ2-1, reads EAGVTQSPTHLIKTRGQQATLRCSPISGHTSVYWYQQALGLGLQFLLWYDEGEERNRGNFPPRFSGRQFPNYSSELNVNALELEDSALYLCASSHQGLTNEQFFGPGTRLTVL.

This rearrangement joins TRBV5-4 to TRBJ2-4; D gene uncertain. Germline V gene data show CDR1 as SGHNT and CDR2 as YYREEE (reference sequence). Deletions cut 0 bases from V and 9 bases from J, with 13 bases between. The CDR3 totals 14 residues. This CDR3 is CASSLGVGSGIQYF. In nucleotides, the CDR3 is TGTGCCAGCAGCTTGGGGGTAGGGTCCGGCATTCAGTACTTC.

The rearrangement uses TRBV29-1 and TRBJ2-7, with D possibly matching TRBD2 (6 bases). The germline V gene has CDR1 SQVTM and CDR2 ANQGSEA. The CDR3 runs to 11 residues. Trimming cost V 7 bases and J 6 bases, with 13 bases left between them. The DNA of the CDR3 is TGCAGCGGGACTAACGGGCCCGAGCAGTACTTC. It yields the protein CSGTNGPEQYF.

The V gene is TRBV6-5, the J gene TRBJ2-3; TRBD2 is a possible D gene (5 bases). V was cut by 11 bases and J by 1 base, with 13 bases left in between. Germline values: CDR1 MNHEY, CDR2 SVGAGI. The CDR3 contains 13 residues. This chain's CDR3 is CAVERAGTDTQYF. The CDR3, as DNA: TGTGCCGTCGAGCGAGCGGGCACAGATACGCAGTATTTT.

This chain links TRBV4-3 with TRBJ2-3; D perhaps matches TRBD2 (5 bases). Germline assignment: CDR1 LGHNA and CDR2 YSLEER. V shed 0 bases and J shed 2 bases, with 12 bases lying between them. This CDR3 region has 16 residues. The CDR3 loop reads CASSQEPSRNTDTQYF. As DNA, the CDR3 is TGCGCCAGCAGCCAAGAACCTAGCAGAAACACAGATACGCAGTATTTT.

The rearrangement links TRBV7-2 to TRBJ1-4; D is perhaps TRBD1 (6 bases). The length of the CDR3 is 18 residues. The germline gives CDR1 SGHTA, CDR2 FQGNSA. V lost 1 base and J 7 bases, leaving 22 bases between the germline ends. In DNA, the CDR3 is TGTGCCAGCAGCTTAGAAGGGGGGGCTTCAGGGATAGGTGAAAAACTGTTTTTT. Its protein product is CASSLEGGASGIGEKLFF.

The chain is built from TRBV3-1 (or the pseudogene TRBV3-2) and TRBJ2-3, with 9 bases lining up with TRBD2. V lost 3 bases and J lost 1; bases outside the gene matches: 11. CDR3 length: 18 amino acids. Germline-derived CDR1 and CDR2 are LGHDT and YNNKEL (reference sequence). In DNA, the CDR3 is TGTGCCAGCAGCCATGCCTCAACTAGCGGGCGTGGCACAGATACGCAGTATTTT. Translating gives CASSHASTSGRGTDTQYF.

The chain joins TRBV6-5 to TRBJ2-3; D remains unclear. The CDR3 consists of 13 residues. Germline-derived CDR1 and CDR2 are MNHEY and SVGAGI. With 9 bases removed from V and 2 bases from J, the gap between germline ends came to 12 bases. CDR3 in amino acids: CASKLDHTDTQYF. The CDR3 DNA sequence: TGTGCCAGTAAATTGGACCACACAGATACGCAGTATTTT.